The present T cell receptor (beta chain) was sequenced within a study of T cell changes during pregnancy in multiple sclerosis. Only a few counts were recorded for this clone. This CDR3 has 15 amino acids. Germline V gives CDR1 SGHVS, CDR2 FQNEAQ. Germline trimming cut 2 bases from V and 7 bases from J; bases unmatched to any gene: 10. TCRdb's table, derived via immunoSEQ multiplex PCR, lists solely in-frame clones and lacks some. Of around 40,000 clones in the sample, 90% were seen once. Sequencing used CD4+ T cells from peripheral blood mononuclear cells, obtained in the first trimester of pregnancy. The rearrangement links TRBV7-8 to TRBJ2-7; TRBD1 aligns across 8 bases. The sequence came from a female donor in good health, enrolled as a control in a pregnancy study. The CDR3 loop is CASSLYSRGLREQYF. The CDR3 nucleotides read TGTGCCAGCAGCTTATACTCCAGGGGGCTTAGGGAGCAGTACTTC.